Listed below are T cell receptor beta chains from one sample, sequenced in a study of radiation and T cells in renal cell carcinoma. The assay was immunoSEQ multiplex PCR, and TCRdb's table has in-frame clones only and misses some. The sample records 150,000 to 200,000 clones, around 89% being singletons. Sample: blood, taken from a patient whose treatment included radiotherapy and nephrectomy. The receptors stem from a woman in her forties or fifties with renal cell carcinoma. Each CDR3 is given with its conserved first and last residue. Fields, in order: clone size, D gene, V gene, CDR3 length, J gene, CDR3 DNA, CDR3 protein. The D gene is left open where the match is weak. Size is omitted from some rows. Given values are once, few, many or a class for expanded clones.

>once|TRBD2|TRBV11-3|15|TRBJ2-2
TGTGCCAGCAGCTTACGGGCGGGGGACACCGGGGAGCTGTTTTTT
CASSLRAGDTGELFF
>.|.|TRBV4-2|15|TRBJ2-1
TGTGCCAGCAGCGGGCGGGACTCCTATTACAATGAGCAGTTCTTC
CASSGRDSYYNEQFF
>.|.|TRBV5-1|14|TRBJ2-5
TGCGCCAGCAGCTTGGGAACTACCCAAGAGACCCAGTACTTC
CASSLGTTQETQYF
>.|TRBD2|TRBV5-6|15|TRBJ2-3
TGTGCCAGCAGGAACAGCGGGAGCCTCACAGATACGCAGTATTTT
CASRNSGSLTDTQYF
>.|TRBD2|TRBV19|15|TRBJ2-1
TGTGCCAGTAGTATGCTAGCGGGGGGGCGACATGAGCAGTTCTTC
CASSMLAGGRHEQFF
>.|TRBD1|TRBV10-3|13|TRBJ2-7
TGTGCCATCCGGGACAGGGGGCTTTACGAGCAGTACTTC
CAIRDRGLYEQYF
>.|TRBD1|TRBV9|20|TRBJ2-2
TGTGCCAGCAGCGGGCCTAATATCCGGGACAGGGGCATGAACACCGGGGAGCTGTTTTTT
CASSGPNIRDRGMNTGELFF
>.|TRBD1|TRBV19|15|TRBJ1-5
TGTGCCAGTAGTATAGGGACAGGGGGTTTTCAGCCCCAGCATTTT
CASSIGTGGFQPQHF
>.|TRBD1|TRBV7-8|16|TRBJ2-6
TGTGCCAGCAGTTGGGACAGCGACTCTGGGGCCAACGTCCTGACTTTC
CASSWDSDSGANVLTF
>once|TRBD1|TRBV19|16|TRBJ1-2
TGTGCCAGTAGGGAATCCGGGACAGGGCGTTACTATGGCTACACCTTC
CASRESGTGRYYGYTF
>.|TRBD1|TRBV5-1|20|TRBJ1-6
TGCGCCAGCAGCCAACTCGCAGGGGGAATTTTGAGCTCCTATAATTCACCCCTCCACTTT
CASSQLAGGILSSYNSPLHF
>.|.|TRBV7-9|12|TRBJ2-1
TGTGCCAGCAGCTTTAGGCCGAATGAGCAGTTCTTC
CASSFRPNEQFF
>once|TRBD1|TRBV10-3|15|TRBJ2-5
TGTGCCATCAGTGGGCCGGACAGGGGGGAGGAGACCCAGTACTTC
CAISGPDRGEETQYF
>.|TRBD1|TRBV7-2|18|TRBJ2-3
TGTGCCAGCAGCTTAATGGGACAGGGTTTTGCTAGCACAGATACGCAGTATTTT
CASSLMGQGFASTDTQYF
>.|TRBD2|TRBV4-1|17|TRBJ2-3
TGCGCCAGCATCGGTCCTAGCGGGGGGGCCGGTACAGATACGCAGTATTTT
CASIGPSGGAGTDTQYF
>.|.|TRBV7-2|14|TRBJ1-1
TGTGCCAGCAGCTTAGCTGCTTTGAACACTGAAGCTTTCTTT
CASSLAALNTEAFF
>.|TRBD2|TRBV5-4|13|TRBJ2-3
TGTGCCAGGGTCCGGGACTACACAGATACGCAGTATTTT
CARVRDYTDTQYF
>.|.|TRBV30|12|TRBJ1-2
TGTGCCTGGAGAGGCCTCGGTGGTGGCTACACCTTC
CAWRGLGGGYTF
>once|.|TRBV6-4|14|TRBJ2-3
TGTGCCAGCAGTGACGCTGGACCTCCGGATACGCAGTATTTT
CASSDAGPPDTQYF
>.|.|TRBV29-1|11|TRBJ1-1
TGCAGCGTTGAAGATCATAAGGAAGCTTTCTTT
CSVEDHKEAFF
>.|.|TRBV20-1|11|TRBJ2-7
TGCAGTGCTAAAGGGAAATACGAGCAGTACTTC
CSAKGKYEQYF
>.|TRBD1|TRBV6-5|15|TRBJ1-5
TGTGCCAGCAGTCAGACAGGGGACGCGTATCAGCCCCAGCATTTT
CASSQTGDAYQPQHF
>.|.|TRBV25-1|16|TRBJ2-1
TGTGCCAGCAGTGATGTCTTGGGGGCGGGAAGCGATGAGCAGTTCTTC
CASSDVLGAGSDEQFF
>.|.|TRBV4-1|14|TRBJ2-3
TGCGCCAGCAGCCAAGAGGCCACCACAGATACGCAGTATTTT
CASSQEATTDTQYF
>.|TRBD1|TRBV7-6|14|TRBJ2-7
TGTGCCAGCAGCCAGGGACAGGTGACCTACGAGCAGTACTTC
CASSQGQVTYEQYF
>.|.|TRBV5-4|16|TRBJ1-1
TGTGCCACCAGAGACATAGACAAACGGACCAACACTGAAGCTTTCTTT
CATRDIDKRTNTEAFF
>.|TRBD1|TRBV18|16|TRBJ1-6
TGTGCCAGCTCAGGATCACCGGGACAGGGAATTTCACCCCTCCACTTT
CASSGSPGQGISPLHF
>.|TRBD1|TRBV4-1|15|TRBJ1-1
TGCGCCAGCAGCCGTATGGGACAGGAGAACACTGAAGCTTTCTTT
CASSRMGQENTEAFF
>.|.|TRBV19|15|TRBJ2-1
TGTGCCAGTAGTATGTGGTCTAGCTCCTACAATGAGCAGTTCTTC
CASSMWSSSYNEQFF
>.|.|TRBV7-9|16|TRBJ1-6
TGTGCCAGCAGCTTAGTACTCGGTTTTAACAATTCACCCCTCCACTTT
CASSLVLGFNNSPLHF
>.|.|TRBV18|15|TRBJ1-4
TGTGCCAGCTCACCATCGGTCAGGGCTGGGGAAAAACTGTTTTTT
CASSPSVRAGEKLFF
>.|TRBD1|TRBV7-9|15|TRBJ1-1
TGTGCCAGCAGCAGAAACAGGGGTTTTAACACTGAAGCTTTCTTT
CASSRNRGFNTEAFF
>.|.|TRBV6-1|12|TRBJ1-2
TGTGCCAGCACGAACAGGGAGGGTGGCTACACCTTC
CASTNREGGYTF
>few|.|TRBV5-5|15|TRBJ2-7
TGTGCCAGCAGCTCTCAACAGGGAGCCTCCTACGAGCAGTACTTC
CASSSQQGASYEQYF
>.|TRBD1|TRBV19|16|TRBJ1-4
TGTGCCAGTAGTATAGAGGGACAGGGCCGGGTTGAAAAACTGTTTTTT
CASSIEGQGRVEKLFF
>.|.|TRBV6-5|15|TRBJ1-2
TGTGCCAGCAGTTACTTTAGGACAGTCAACTATGGCTACACCTTC
CASSYFRTVNYGYTF
>.|.|TRBV11-2|15|TRBJ1-4
TGTGCCAGCAGCTTAAATGTGGGGATAGGGGAAAAACTGTTTTTT
CASSLNVGIGEKLFF
>.|.|TRBV10-1|15|TRBJ2-2
TGCGCCAGCAGTGAGAGGATTGGGAAAGTCGGGGAGCTGTTTTTT
CASSERIGKVGELFF
>.|.|TRBV5-5|15|TRBJ2-1
TGTGCCAGCAGCTTCGAAGGAACCGAATACAATGAGCAGTTCTTC
CASSFEGTEYNEQFF
>.|.|TRBV7-9|16|TRBJ1-2
TGTGCCAGCAGCTTAGCGTCCGGGGCCGAGGTATTCGGCTACACCTTC
CASSLASGAEVFGYTF
>.|.|TRBV2|14|TRBJ2-7
TGTGCCAGCAGTGAGGGGGGTTCGTACGTAGAGCAGTACTTC
CASSEGGSYVEQYF
>.|.|TRBV5-8|14|TRBJ2-5
TGTGCCAGCAGCTTAAAAGGGTACCAAGAGACCCAGTACTTC
CASSLKGYQETQYF